This T cell receptor beta chain was recovered during a study of shared clonotypes between healthy human individuals. This clone has just a few counts. Data came from immunoSEQ multiplex PCR; TCRdb stores just in-frame clones and leaves some out. The profile shows fewer than 100,000 clones, roughly 69% of them singletons. Germline V gene lookup returns CDR1 GTSNPN and CDR2 SVGIG (reference sequence). J was trimmed by 0 bases and V by 2 bases; bases with no gene match: 1. The length of the CDR3 is 15 residues. The sample taken for sequencing was memory CD8+ T cells sorted from blood. Subset described: CD45RO+ cells pooled with CCR7-negative TemRA cells. The TCR comes from a young man in good health. The chain links TRBV30 to TRBJ2-1; 10 bases map to TRBD2. The CDR3 DNA is TGTGCCTGGAGTACTAGCGGGAACTCCTACAATGAGCAGTTCTTC. It yields the protein CAWSTSGNSYNEQFF.